One and the same sample provided the 28 T cell receptor beta chains below, sequenced in a study of shared clonotypes between healthy human individuals. Measured with immunoSEQ multiplex PCR; TCRdb has only the in-frame clones, and not every one. The sample shows a few million clones, about nine tenths of them seen only once. Sequencing used naive CD4+ T cells from PBMCs. Subset indicated: CD45RA+ positively selected. The receptors originated from a man between 18 and 35 years old in good health. Some clones in this sample may be carry-over from other donors' samples.

J is TRBJ1-2 and V is TRBV6-5; 7 nucleotides line up with TRBD1. Germline values: CDR1 MNHEY, CDR2 SVGAGI. This CDR3 spans 13 amino acids. J was trimmed by 5 bases and V by 5 bases; bases with no gene match: 5. Here the CDR3 DNA reads TGTGCCAGCAGTGCGACAGGGAATTATGGCTACACCTTC. Its protein product is CASSATGNYGYTF.

The chain links TRBV4-2 to TRBJ1-4; no reliable D call. The CDR3 length is 16 residues. Germline CDR1 and CDR2: LGHNA and YNFKEQ. Trimming shortened V by 0 bases and J by 5 bases, and 13 bases separated the two germline ends. CDR3 sequence: CASSQDYGVVNEKLFF. CDR3 sequence (DNA): TGTGCCAGCAGCCAAGATTATGGGGTGGTGAATGAAAAACTGTTTTTT.

As to this clone: The same CDR3 arises from other DNA sequences in this sample as well. This rearrangement joins TRBV2 to TRBJ1-1; the D is unclear. Trimming shortened V by 5 bases and J by 1 base, and 8 bases separated the two germline ends. This CDR3 has 13 residues. Per germline, CDR1 SNHLY and CDR2 FYNNEI. The CDR3 sequence is CASSLEENTEAFF. The CDR3, as DNA: TGTGCCAGCAGTCTTGAAGAGAACACTGAAGCTTTCTTT.

This chain joins TRBV28 and TRBJ1-5; D remains unclear. Looked up from germline, CDR1 is MDHEN and CDR2 is SYDVKM. This CDR3 comprises 16 residues. Trimming removed 1 base from V and 3 bases from J, with 13 bases in between. The CDR3 DNA reads as TGTGCCAGCAGTTTATCGACCAACAGTGACAATCAGCCCCAGCATTTT. Translated: CASSLSTNSDNQPQHF.

This chain uses TRBV28 with TRBJ2-2; D assignment may be TRBD1 or TRBD2 (5 bases each). CDR1 is MDHEN, CDR2 SYDVKM, per germline. This CDR3 has 16 amino acids. V lost 5 bases to trimming and J lost 4 bases, with 17 bases between them. The CDR3: CASSVNQGRGTGELFF. CDR3 DNA: TGTGCCAGCAGTGTAAACCAGGGACGCGGCACCGGGGAGCTGTTTTTT.

The chain combines TRBV2 with TRBJ1-1, with D unclear. Per germline, CDR1 SNHLY and CDR2 FYNNEI. V gave up 7 bases and J gave up 1 base, with 10 bases separating them. CDR3 length: 13 amino acids. The CDR3 reads CASTTQWNTEAFF. CDR3 in DNA: TGTGCCAGCACCACCCAGTGGAACACTGAAGCTTTCTTT. The complete variable domain, with remaining parts taken from reference TRBV2 and TRBJ1-1, reads EPEVTQTPSHQVTQMGQEVILRCVPISNHLYFYWYRQILGQKVEFLVSFYNNEISEKSEIFDDQFSVERPDGSNFTLKIRSTKLEDSAMYFCASTTQWNTEAFFGQGTRLTVV.

This chain links TRBV9 with TRBJ2-7, with TRBD1 matching over 10 bases. The CDR3 contains 15 residues. From germline, CDR1 is SGDLS and CDR2 YYNGEE. After removal of 3 bases from V and 5 bases from J, the junction contained 8 bases not matched to a gene. CDR3 protein: CASSARDRGIDEQYF. For the CDR3, the DNA is TGTGCCAGCAGCGCCCGGGACAGGGGCATCGACGAGCAGTACTTC.

The chain uses TRBV2 and TRBJ1-1; D not resolved. This CDR3 has 13 residues. Trimming removed 7 bases from V and 1 base from J, with 10 bases in between. The germline V gene encodes CDR1 SNHLY and CDR2 FYNNEI. CDR3 region: CASKGQQNTEAFF. CDR3 sequence (DNA): TGTGCCAGCAAAGGGCAGCAGAACACTGAAGCTTTCTTT.

The gene calls are TRBV7-2 and TRBJ2-1, with D uncertain. From germline, CDR1 is SGHTA and CDR2 FQGNSA. This CDR3 is built from 14 residues. Between the trimmed V and J ends, which lost 5 bases and 1 base, there was a span of 9 bases. CDR3 DNA: TGTGCCAGCAGCCTTTGGGGTTCCTACAATGAGCAGTTCTTC. As protein: CASSLWGSYNEQFF.

The chain uses TRBV18 and TRBJ2-3; 9 bases agree with TRBD2. The CDR3 length is 15 residues. Trimming at V came to 5 bases and at J to 2 bases, leaving 5 bases not matched to a gene. From germline, CDR1 is KGHSH and CDR2 LQKENI. The CDR3 DNA reads TGTGCCAGCTCAAAGACTAGCGGCTCCACAGATACGCAGTATTTT. Translation: CASSKTSGSTDTQYF.

This sequence joins TRBV5-1 and TRBJ2-1, with D maybe TRBD2 (5 bases). Trimming took off 4 bases at V and 6 bases at J, with 17 bases between the two ends. The length of the CDR3 is 15 residues. CDR1 and CDR2 from the germline V gene are SGHRS and YFSETQ. As DNA, the CDR3 is TGCGCCAGCAGCCGGGAACTCGGCAGCTTCAATGAGCAGTTCTTC. Amino acid sequence: CASSRELGSFNEQFF.

A few counts support this clone. The gene calls are TRBV6-5 and TRBJ1-1; the D is unclear. V was cut by 8 bases and J by 1 base, with 8 bases left in between. Germline V gives CDR1 MNHEY, CDR2 SVGAGI. CDR3 size: 12 residues. Here the CDR3 DNA reads TGTGCCAGCTGGTTGGGGAACACTGAAGCTTTCTTT. Its protein is CASWLGNTEAFF.

The CDR3, as DNA: TGCGCCAGCAGCCAAGGTCAGACCTCCTATCAGCCCCAGCATTTT. Amino acids: CASSQGQTSYQPQHF. The rearrangement uses TRBV4-1 and TRBJ1-5, with unresolved D. This CDR3 region has 15 residues. V was trimmed by 1 base and J by 5 bases, leaving 12 bases between them. CDR1 is MGHRA and CDR2 is YSYEKL in the germline V gene.

The chain combines TRBV5-1 with TRBJ2-1; D ambiguous. Deletions cut 5 bases from V and 5 bases from J, with 14 bases between. The germline gives CDR1 SGHRS, CDR2 YFSETQ. This CDR3 has 14 residues. The CDR3 DNA reads TGCGCCAGCAGACGGCTAAACATAGACAATGAGCAGTTCTTC. Amino acids: CASRRLNIDNEQFF.

This clone was seen a single time. The genes are TRBV5-1 and TRBJ2-1, with 11 bases lining up with TRBD2. Germline V gene data show CDR1 as SGHRS and CDR2 as YFSETQ. The CDR3 length is 15 residues. V lost 5 bases, J lost 5 bases, and 6 bases stayed unmatched. The CDR3 is CASREIAGGDNEQFF. CDR3 nucleotide sequence: TGCGCCAGCAGAGAGATAGCGGGAGGGGACAATGAGCAGTTCTTC.

V and J are TRBV10-3 and TRBJ2-2; 8 bases are a match to TRBD1. This CDR3 contains 15 residues. The J segment lost 2 bases and the V segment lost 6 bases, leaving 5 bases of the junction unmatched. Germline-derived CDR1 and CDR2 are ENHRY and SYGVKD. The chain's CDR3 is CAIRKDRENTGELFF. The CDR3, as DNA: TGTGCCATCAGGAAGGACAGGGAAAACACCGGGGAGCTGTTTTTT.

V gene TRBV11-2 combines with J gene TRBJ2-2; 9 bases align to TRBD1. The CDR3 sequence is 16 residues long. Germline V lookup: CDR1 SGHAT, CDR2 FQNNGV. Losses at the gene ends were 2 bases for V and 3 bases for J; bases not matched to a gene: 4. The CDR3 region is CASSLSRQGDTGELFF. The CDR3 DNA sequence: TGTGCCAGCAGCTTATCCAGACAGGGGGACACCGGGGAGCTGTTTTTT. The whole variable domain, filled in from reference TRBV11-2 and TRBJ2-2, reads EAGVAQSPRYKIIEKRQSVAFWCNPISGHATLYWYQQILGQGPKLLIQFQNNGVVDDSQLPKDRFSAERLKGVDSTLKIQPAKLEDSAVYLCASSLSRQGDTGELFFGEGSRLTVL.

This chain links TRBV27 with TRBJ2-2, with 7 bases lining up with TRBD1. Germline V lookup: CDR1 MNHEY, CDR2 SMNVEV (reference sequence). This CDR3 is 15 amino acids long. After removal of 6 bases from V and 6 bases from J, the junction contained 10 bases not matched to a gene. Here the CDR3 DNA reads TGTGCCAGCAGCCGACAGGGTAGTTGGCCCGGGGAGCTGTTTTTT. Translation gives CASSRQGSWPGELFF.

The DNA of the CDR3 is TGTGCCAGCAGTTTTAGACCGAGCGGACAAGAGACCCAGTACTTC. Amino acid sequence: CASSFRPSGQETQYF. The V gene is TRBV28, the J gene TRBJ2-5; D possibly corresponds to TRBD2 (5 bases). CDR1 is MDHEN, CDR2 SYDVKM, per germline. The V end lost 3 bases, the J end lost 2 bases, and 13 bases lay between the germline ends. The CDR3 length is 15 residues.

This rearrangement joins TRBV28 to TRBJ2-2; maybe TRBD1 (6 bases). Germline V gene lookup returns CDR1 MDHEN and CDR2 SYDVKM. This CDR3 spans 16 amino acids. The germline V and J ends were trimmed by 6 bases and 4 bases, with 18 bases remaining between them. The CDR3 reads CASSPHGTWGTGELFF. The CDR3 nucleotides read TGTGCCAGCAGCCCCCACGGGACATGGGGCACCGGGGAGCTGTTTTTT.

V and J are TRBV5-1 and TRBJ1-2; D remains unclear. The CDR3 runs 13 residues. Trimming removed 2 bases at V and 10 bases at J, with 15 bases between. The germline gives CDR1 SGHRS, CDR2 YFSETQ. CDR3 bases: TGCGCCAGCAGCTTTCTGAGGGAAGAGGACTACACCTTC. It codes for CASSFLREEDYTF.

V and J are TRBV18 and TRBJ2-2; 10 nucleotides line up with TRBD1. V lost 1 base and J lost 3; bases outside the gene matches: 2. The CDR3 runs 16 residues. Germline CDR1 is KGHSH and CDR2 is LQKENI. CDR3 in amino acids: CASSPRGTGDTGELFF. The CDR3 DNA reads as TGTGCCAGCTCACCACGGGGGACAGGGGACACCGGGGAGCTGTTTTTT.

This chain uses TRBV5-6 with TRBJ2-2; 9 nucleotides agree with TRBD2. Germline loops: CDR1 SGHDT, CDR2 YYEEEE. The CDR3 is made up of 17 amino acids. V was clipped by 4 bases and J by 5 bases; unmatched bases: 12. The CDR3 sequence is CASSQMKLAGGTGELFF. The CDR3 coding sequence is TGTGCCAGCAGCCAAATGAAACTAGCGGGTGGGACCGGGGAGCTGTTTTTT.

The rearrangement uses TRBV27 and TRBJ1-5, with 7 bases fitting TRBD1. With V trimmed by 4 bases and J by 4 bases, 7 bases remained unmatched. Germline CDR1 and CDR2: MNHEY and SMNVEV (reference sequence). The CDR3 runs to 15 residues. The CDR3 loop reads CASSSRGLLNQPQHF. The CDR3 DNA reads TGTGCCAGCAGTTCAAGGGGGCTGTTAAATCAGCCCCAGCATTTT.

Concerning this clone: This sample includes further DNA sequences coding for the same CDR3. The chain couples TRBV5-1 to TRBJ2-1; TRBD2 aligns across 11 bases. V gave up 7 bases and J gave up 4 bases; unmatched junction bases: 4. From germline, CDR1 is SGHRS and CDR2 YFSETQ. The CDR3 covers 14 residues. The CDR3 region is CASGTSGSYNEQFF. CDR3 DNA sequence: TGCGCCAGCGGGACTAGCGGCTCATACAATGAGCAGTTCTTC.

A remark on this clone: Other DNA sequences in this specimen translate into the identical CDR3. The chain carries TRBV18 and TRBJ2-7; 9 bases map to TRBD1. The germline CDR1 and CDR2 sequences are KGHSH and LQKENI. The CDR3 totals 15 residues. V shed 3 bases, J shed 2 bases, and the junction held 5 bases outside the gene matches. As DNA, the CDR3 is TGTGCCAGCTCACCGACCGGGACAGGGCCCTACGAGCAGTACTTC. Amino acid sequence: CASSPTGTGPYEQYF.

This clone appeared once. This chain uses TRBV5-1 with TRBJ2-3; D is unresolved. Germline assignment: CDR1 SGHRS and CDR2 YFSETQ. The ends were cut back, 3 bases at V and 0 bases at J, with 11 bases in the middle. This CDR3 has 15 residues. CDR3 sequence: CASSSDSMSTDTQYF. The CDR3 nucleotides are TGCGCCAGCAGCTCTGACTCGATGAGCACAGATACGCAGTATTTT.

The gene calls are TRBV4-2 and TRBJ2-7, with 11 bases matching TRBD2. Germline trimming cut 4 bases from V and 2 bases from J; bases unmatched to any gene: 4. Germline V gives CDR1 LGHNA, CDR2 YNFKEQ. The CDR3 has 15 residues. As DNA, the CDR3 is TGTGCCAGCAGCCTCCTAGCGGGAGGTACCTACGAGCAGTACTTC. Protein sequence: CASSLLAGGTYEQYF.